These 19 T cell receptor beta chains were sequenced from one sample in a study of tumor and adjacent non-tumor tissue in lung cancer. The template was RNA from unsorted bulk tissue. Three rounds of nested PCR, following a modified ARM-PCR protocol, produced the TCRbeta library. TCRdb used MiXCR to reprocess the multiplex PCR reads, holding one entry per CDR3 protein. The sample lists 220,000 or so distinct CDR3 sequences; less than 80% were seen once. The sample was lung tumor tissue. The source of these receptors is a man between 60 and 70 years old with non-small cell lung cancer.

The chain employs TRBV5-1 and TRBJ2-1; D could derive from TRBD1 or TRBD2 (5 bases each). This CDR3 is built from 14 residues. The V end lost 4 bases, the J end lost 7 bases, and 15 bases lay between the germline ends. CDR1 is SGHRS and CDR2 is YFSETQ in the germline V gene. CDR3 bases: TGCGCCAGCAGCCTGGGGGACGCTAAGAATGAGCAGTTCTTC. Translating gives CASSLGDAKNEQFF. Full variable domain (rest looked up from reference TRBV5-1 and TRBJ2-1): KAGVTQTPRYLIKTRGQQVTLSCSPISGHRSVSWYQQTPGQGLQFLFEYFSETQRNKGNFPGRFSGRQFSNSRSEMNVSTLELGDSALYLCASSLGDAKNEQFFGPGTRLTVL.

CDR3 region: CASSHTRNTGELFF. The DNA for the CDR3 is TGTGCCAGCAGCCACACTAGAAACACCGGGGAGCTGTTTTTT. The genes are TRBV12-3 or TRBV12-4 and TRBJ2-2; possibly TRBD2 for D (5 bases). Trimming took off 6 bases at V and 2 bases at J, with 10 bases between the two ends. This CDR3 is 14 amino acids long.

This clonotype was observed once. The junction departs from germline at one end; a sequencing error may be responsible. J is TRBJ2-3 and V is TRBV6-5; 7 bases are shared with TRBD2. The CDR3 is made up of 19 amino acids. CDR1 and CDR2 from the germline V gene are MNHEY and SVGAGI. This chain's CDR3 is CASSSLRGGQAVVVDTQYF. The CDR3 bases are TGTGCCAGTAGTTCCCTCCGGGGAGGGCAGGCGGTGGTTGTAGATACGCAGTATTTT.

The chain combines TRBV20-1 with TRBJ2-3, with a weak D call TRBD2 (5 bases). The CDR3 totals 16 residues. The germline CDR1 and CDR2 sequences are DFQATT and SNEGSKA (reference sequence). V was pared by 1 base and J by 4 bases, with 18 bases between. In nucleotides, the CDR3 is TGCAGTGCTAGAGGTCCGGCTAGCAGGAGTTCAGATACGCAGTATTTT. It is translated as CSARGPASRSSDTQYF.

This clonotype was picked up a small number of times. Here the CDR3 reads CASLKDSYGYTF. CDR3 nucleotides: TGCGCCAGCTTAAAGGACAGCTATGGCTACACCTTC. The chain combines TRBV10-2 with TRBJ1-2; D perhaps matches TRBD1 (6 bases). With 8 bases removed from V and 4 bases from J, the gap between germline ends came to 11 bases. The germline CDR1 and CDR2 sequences are WSHSY and SAAADI. CDR3 length equals 12 residues.

The V gene is TRBV11-2, the J gene TRBJ2-5, with D tentatively TRBD1 (5 bases). From germline, CDR1 is SGHAT and CDR2 FQNNGV. V was clipped by 3 bases and J by 7 bases, with 18 bases between them. This CDR3 is built from 15 residues. The CDR3 nucleotides are TGTGCCAGCAGCTTTGTTCGAGGTCAGGGTGGGACCCAGTACTTC. This gives the protein CASSFVRGQGGTQYF.

This clonotype has a handful of counts. J is TRBJ2-3 and V is TRBV12-3 or TRBV12-4; D uncertain. The CDR3 covers 15 residues. V was pared by 6 bases and J by 3 bases, with 16 bases between. CDR3 sequence: CASRPTRRGTDTQYF. DNA of the CDR3: TGTGCCAGCAGACCTACCAGGCGAGGAACAGATACGCAGTATTTT.

In regard to this clonotype: An end of the junction does not agree with germline; a read error may underlie this. This chain joins TRBV28 and TRBJ2-7, with 7 bases that match TRBD1. The CDR3 has 12 amino acids. CDR1 and CDR2 from the germline V gene are MDHEN and SYDVKM. The CDR3: CVSSSRGSEQYF. CDR3 DNA sequence: TGTGTCAGCAGTTCCAGGGGGAGCGAGCAGTACTTC.

Concerning this clonotype: An end of the junction does not agree with germline; a read error may underlie this. The chain links TRBV20-1 to TRBJ2-4; 9 bases line up with TRBD2. The V gene's germline CDR1 is DFQATT and CDR2 SNEGSKA (reference sequence). The CDR3 covers 14 residues. In DNA, the CDR3 is TGCAGTGCTAGAGATGGCCTAGCGGGAAACGTTCAGTACTTC. It is translated as CSARDGLAGNVQYF.

Regarding this clonotype: At one end the junction does not follow the germline gene, possibly because of a read error. This chain uses TRBV12-3 or TRBV12-4 with TRBJ2-3; the D is unclear. The CDR3 is made up of 12 amino acids. The CDR3 region is CSSSYSIYTQYF. CDR3 bases: TGTTCCAGCAGCTATAGTATATATACGCAGTATTTT.

Points on this clonotype: No conserved phenylalanine or tryptophan is present at the end of the CDR3, so a read error is the likely explanation. V is TRBV11-2 and J is TRBJ2-3; 16 bases are a match to TRBD2. This CDR3 has 16 residues. Trimming at V came to 6 bases and at J to 3 bases, leaving 3 bases not matched to a gene. Per germline, CDR1 SGHAT and CDR2 FQNNGV. The CDR3 sequence is CASRLGLAGGTDTQYI. CDR3 sequence (DNA): TGTGCCAGCAGATTGGGACTAGCGGGGGGGACAGATACGCAGTATATT.

On this clonotype: The germline gene is not matched at one end of the junction; a read error may be the cause. V and J are TRBV20-1 and TRBJ1-2, with 8 positions matching TRBD1. The CDR3 is 14 amino acids. From germline, CDR1 is DFQATT and CDR2 SNEGSKA (reference sequence). The CDR3 loop is CCALIRGLKGGYTF. The CDR3 nucleotides read TGCTGTGCTCTCATCAGGGGGCTGAAAGGAGGCTACACCTTC.

The chain recombines TRBV12-3 or TRBV12-4 with TRBJ2-1; 10 nucleotides match TRBD2. The CDR3 runs to 14 residues. With 7 bases clipped from V and 6 bases from J, the junction kept 6 bases outside the gene matches. The CDR3 nucleotides read TGTGCCAGCAATCAACTAGCGGGGCGCAATGAGCAGTTCTTC. Protein sequence: CASNQLAGRNEQFF.

Regarding this clonotype: A much bigger clone sits one base away, suggesting this may be a read error. The chain uses TRBV12-3 or TRBV12-4 and TRBJ1-5, with D tentatively TRBD1 (6 bases). The end of the DNA is better explained by TRBJ2-3, so the J call may be wrong. The CDR3 covers 14 residues. The CDR3 DNA reads TGTGCCAGCAGTACCCGAGGGGGTCTAGGGCCCCAGTATTTT. This codes for CASSTRGGLGPQYF.

This clonotype was detected a few times. The junction departs from the called germline gene at one end, perhaps through a read error. This sequence joins TRBV6-1 and TRBJ1-5, with D possibly matching TRBD1 (5 bases). Germline CDR1 is MNHNS and CDR2 is SASEGT. The CDR3 loop spans 14 amino acids. This CDR3 is CTSSDRGVGQPQHF. CDR3 coding DNA: TGTACCAGCAGTGATAGGGGAGTGGGCCAGCCCCAGCATTTT.

Note on this clonotype: The CDR3 carries no conserved terminal phenylalanine or tryptophan, so it likely arises from a read error. This chain joins TRBV4-2 and TRBJ1-1, with D tentatively TRBD1 (5 bases). Per the germline V gene, CDR1 is LGHNA and CDR2 is YNFKEQ. This CDR3 comprises 15 residues. The CDR3 spells CACSQEVGRGLLAFL. As DNA, the CDR3 is TGTGCCTGCAGCCAAGAGGTCGGGCGGGGACTGTTGGCTTTCCTT.

Notes on this clonotype: Germline and junction disagree at one end, which may indicate a read error. The J gene is TRBJ2-1, the V gene TRBV29-1; D is tentatively TRBD1 or TRBD2 (5 bases each). The CDR3 runs to 12 residues. Germline V gene lookup returns CDR1 SQVTM and CDR2 ANQGSEA. The DNA of the CDR3 is TGCAGCGTCCGGGACGGATACAAAGAGCAGTTCTTC. Residues: CSVRDGYKEQFF.

This clonotype was recorded many times. CDR3 amino acids: CASSLGGQGDSPLHF. The CDR3 bases are TGTGCCAGCAGCTTAGGCGGGCAGGGGGATTCACCCCTCCACTTT. The V and J genes are TRBV11-2 and TRBJ1-6; 7 bases are shared with TRBD1. With 1 base clipped from V and 8 bases from J, the junction kept 5 bases outside the gene matches. The germline V gene has CDR1 SGHAT and CDR2 FQNNGV. The CDR3 totals 15 residues.

Comment on this clonotype: Its ends do not fully match the called genes, so a read error is possible. J is TRBJ1-4 and V is TRBV11-3; no clear D gene. The V gene's germline CDR1 is SGHNT and CDR2 YENEEA. This CDR3 region has 13 residues. In DNA form, the CDR3 reads TGTGCCAGCAGCTCGACCGATAATGGAAAATTGTTTTTT. As protein: CASSSTDNGKLFF.